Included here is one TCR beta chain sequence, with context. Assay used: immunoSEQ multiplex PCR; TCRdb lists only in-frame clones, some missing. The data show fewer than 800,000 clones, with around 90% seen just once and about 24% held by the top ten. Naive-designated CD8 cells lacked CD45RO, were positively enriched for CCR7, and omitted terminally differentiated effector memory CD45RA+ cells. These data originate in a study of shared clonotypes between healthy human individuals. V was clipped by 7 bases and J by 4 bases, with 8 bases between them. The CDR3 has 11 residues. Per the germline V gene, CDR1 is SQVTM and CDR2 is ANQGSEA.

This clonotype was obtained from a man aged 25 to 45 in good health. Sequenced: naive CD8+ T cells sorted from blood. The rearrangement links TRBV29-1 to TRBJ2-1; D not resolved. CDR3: CSAEDYNEQFF. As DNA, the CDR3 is TGCAGCGCCGAAGATTACAATGAGCAGTTCTTC.